The entry below gives a single T cell receptor beta chain sequence along with its context. It lacks a known antigen. Base-call qualities are not available, and no considerably larger clone is one nucleotide away. There are 16 amino acids in the CDR3, from cysteine to phenylalanine inclusive. The read is trimmed to its CDR3 DNA, 48 bases read in frame from base 1. V loses 5 bases at its end and J loses 8 bases; junction bases beyond the gene matches: 16. CDR1 is given as MNHEY and CDR2 as SMNVEV, both from the germline V gene (reference sequence). These data come from a study of cytomegalovirus exposure and HLA in healthy donors (dated by TCRdb to 2017 to 2019). For context, the study as a whole: According to an earlier analysis of around 600 of the donors, 150 million to 200 million T cells yielded 117 million unique TCR beta sequences and approximately 300 Gb of sequence data. Roughly 300 gigabases of sequencing data and tens of millions of unique TCR sequences were included in an early release covering several hundred HLA-typed donors. Of the roughly 400 genotyped donors, about 80% fell in the genetic ancestry cluster associated with self-reported Caucasian donors. The study aimed to test whether cataloging public T cell receptors could reveal signatures of past pathogen exposure. Using immunosequencing, the study profiled T cell repertoires from 500 to 800 subjects and related those repertoires to cytomegalovirus serostatus. Besides the first cohort of approximately 670 subjects, a separate validation cohort made up of roughly 130 different subjects was used. To predict cytomegalovirus infection status, the study brought together high-throughput TCR immunosequencing, statistical association of individual TCRs with disease status, and machine learning. In a later analysis, previously published TCR beta repertoires from 600 to 850 donors were re-analyzed and high-resolution HLA genotyping was added so that TCR occurrence patterns could be studied. In the later analysis, no new phenotypic data were used to find candidate immune exposures; instead, reliance was placed on TCR beta sequences and their occurrence across donors. In an earlier analysis of a few hundred of the donors, high-throughput TCR beta sequencing was used to judge whether each TCR beta V gene segment behaved as functional or pseudogenic. Donor age, sex, ethnicity and CMV serostatus were compiled alongside the repertoire data. A later genetic analysis used genome-wide SNP genotypes for about 60% of the roughly 670 donors, treating that subset as a discovery cohort. All discovery cohort repertoires had been generated using a single sequencing platform. HLA typing included class I and class II loci at four-digit resolution. The number of donors typed differed by locus, with roughly 620-630 for A, B, C, DRB1 and DQB1, roughly 550 for DQA1, 600 to 610 for DPA1, and around 450 for DPB1. Several DR-DQ haplotypes were handled as single units for association and clustering, since linkage in the cohort was strong. Among around 400 genotyped donors of the cohort, an average of approximately 240,000 unique TCR beta nucleotide sequences was sequenced per donor, of which about 19% were non-productive.

Libraries came from the immunoSEQ multiplex PCR assay. The multiplex PCR relied on a mix of 60 forward primers for TCR Vbeta segments and 13 reverse primers for TCR Jbeta segments. A multiplex PCR assay on genomic DNA amplified the CDR3 region of rearranged TCR beta genes. The Illumina HiSeq System was used to sequence the amplified TCR beta libraries as 87-base-pair reads. In the authors' own workflow: A later analysis tallied tens of millions of unique TCR beta chains across the 650 to 750 repertoires, and about 10 million of those chains were shared by two or more donors. Raw reads were error-corrected and collapsed into unique sequences with a nearest-neighbor algorithm that merged closely related sequences to remove PCR and sequencing errors. CDR3 sequences were aligned to IMGT reference sequences to assign V, D and J gene segments. For a sequence to be retained, a match of at least six nucleotides was required to both a V gene segment and a J gene segment. Rearrangements were called productive when the CDR3 lacked stop codons and stayed in frame with V and J; all others were non-productive. Following IMGT convention, CDR3 was defined as the stretch from the second conserved V-encoded cysteine up to the conserved J-encoded phenylalanine. The earlier analysis of about 570 of the donors excluded any sequence lacking an unambiguous match to a single V gene segment. An earlier analysis of several hundred of the donors called V segments functional above 56.7% productive rearrangements and segregating when the between-donor standard deviation exceeded 5%. A statistical classification framework was developed to diagnose cytomegalovirus status using the catalog of TCR beta chain sequences. In a later analysis, TCR nucleotide sequences were compared against IMGT/GENE-DB human TR gene sequences so that V and J genes could be assigned. In a later analysis, CDR3 sequences and most-parsimonious VDJ recombination scenarios were assigned using the TCRdist pipeline. A later analysis defined each TCR beta chain by its CDR3 amino acid sequence plus V-gene family, and excluded reads lacking a unique V-gene family. In a later analysis, around 600 highly shared, low-generation-probability nucleotide sequences were removed to address suspected cross-contamination and a sequencing artifact. For each public chain, a later analysis derived a clonal expansion index from normalized ranks of inferred template counts within each repertoire. In a later analysis, generation probabilities were computed with a VDJ recombination model fitted to out-of-frame rearrangements, and the resulting probabilities were checked against IGoR. In a later analysis, TCR-TCR, TCR-HLA and TCR-CMV co-occurrence was scored with hypergeometric tests, and a repertoire-size bias correction was applied to TCR pairs. In a later analysis, false discovery rates were estimated by permuting HLA or CMV assignments 20 times. In a later analysis, co-occurring TCRs were grouped using DBSCAN, and TCRdist sequence similarity was added for clustering within HLA-allele-positive subsets. Co-occurrence clustering excluded repertoires with fewer than 30,000 or more than 120,000 public chains, plus five with anomalous nucleotide sharing. As stored in TCRdb, this immuneACCESS dataset retains in-frame rearrangements with V and J assigned. A fraction of the clones does not appear; measured against another copy, unresolved V genes explain less than half of the discrepancy, and the remainder lacks a known reason. The DNA gave D and trimming, while V, J and clone size come from that table. This sample is represented by 90,000 to 120,000 clones; around 77% of them were singletons. The top ten hold roughly 4.2% of the sample.

What the study reported, not specific to this receptor: Because counts were too low, seventeen rarely observed V segments, including chromosome 9 orphons, were excluded from the earlier analysis of around 640 of the donors. Only TCR beta chains were sequenced in this cohort, and the absence of alpha or paired-chain data limited detectable features. A further reported finding was that TCR beta sequences accurately predicted the HLA-A and HLA-B alleles for most subjects in the first cohort. When HLA alleles, especially DR and DQ, strongly co-occurred, TCR associations were difficult to assign to individual alleles. A group of highly shared sequence variants was considered likely to be a technical artifact of the sequencing pipeline. A later genetic analysis reported fewer N-insertions in productive TCRs among donors in an Asian-associated ancestry cluster than the approximately 670-donor mean. Linkage disequilibrium might explain the correlated functional status among segregating V segments, but an unknown experimental factor could not be ruled out. Some IMGT-functional V segments, including TRBV6-2 and TRBV6-3, could not be distinguished by the 87-base-pair reads and were therefore excluded. Specific HLA alleles were associated with about 17,000 TCR beta sequences at a false discovery rate of 0.05 in a later analysis. In a later analysis, HLA-associated TCR beta chains showed more clonal expansion and lower generation probabilities than non-associated chains that were equally common. According to the authors, the approach could potentially be generalized to other disease states and immunological phenotypes. An association between a missense DCLRE1C variant and V-gene and J-gene trimming of TCR beta chains was found in a later genetic analysis and replicated in an independent cohort. In a later analysis, several top co-occurrence clusters were reported to appear linked to parvovirus B19, influenza, CMV and Epstein-Barr virus. Broadly in line with IMGT annotations, most TCR beta V segments showed up in productive rearrangements about 87% or about 30% of the time in an earlier analysis of 450 to 600 of the donors. Cytomegalovirus status was reported to be diagnosed by the classifier with high specificity and sensitivity in both the original and validation cohorts. CMV serostatus was the only immune exposure information available for the cohort. Three of the identified cytomegalovirus-associated TCR beta chains were confirmed in vitro to be specific for cytomegalovirus antigens. Roughly uniform sequencing depth across donors was assumed in presence/absence analyses, although this assumption may not hold. While some public TCRs were present in many individuals, most TCR sequences turned up only very rarely across donors. The study gave a list of some 150 TCR beta chains associated with cytomegalovirus. In a later analysis, the rate of TCR association differed among HLA loci, with DRB1 alleles having the most associated TCRs and HLA-C alleles having the fewest. In a later analysis, most CMV-associated TCR beta chains were found to appear HLA-restricted, with HLA associations seemingly driven largely by CMV exposure. Because HLA typing was unavailable for some donors at each locus, only the typed subset was used in association tests.

The cohort consisted of approximately 670 healthy bone marrow donors. All cohort members were sampled while nominally healthy, although unrecorded immune exposures were likely present. The donor was CMV seronegative and was included in the group of over 300 seronegative cohort members. A peripheral blood sample was collected from each donor, and TCR beta sequencing was performed on peripheral blood mononuclear cells. Genomic DNA was extracted from the blood cell samples with the Qiagen DNeasy Blood Extraction Kit. The sample comprised PBMCs. The chain is assembled from TRBV27 and TRBJ1-2; 8 central nucleotides agree with TRBD1. The clonotype was recovered from a male donor in good health and CMV-seronegative. The CDR3 has the sequence CASSINRGRTGIGYTF. The DNA sequence follows: TGTGCCAGCAGTATCAATAGGGGCAGGACAGGGATCGGCTACACCTTC.